This T cell receptor (beta chain) was profiled in a study of siplizumab effects on memory and regulatory T cells. Germline V gives CDR1 SGHAT, CDR2 FQDESV (reference sequence). The ends were cut back, 4 bases at V and 1 base at J, with 10 bases in the middle. CDR3 length: 14 amino acids. This clone was recorded once. Libraries were prepared by immunoSEQ multiplex PCR; TCRdb keeps only in-frame clonotypes and omits some of them. The repertoire has tens of thousands of clones, 90% to 97% of them found once; the top ten carry about 0.095%. The chain links TRBV11-1 to TRBJ1-1, with D hard to call. The sample was naive CD8+ T cells sorted from blood. The clonotype was recovered from a human donor in good health. The CDR3 sequence is CASSSPDSNTEAFF. The CDR3, as DNA: TGTGCCAGCAGCTCCCCCGACTCGAACACTGAAGCTTTCTTT. The full variable domain, in which reference TRBV11-1 and TRBJ1-1 provide the parts outside the CDR3, is EAEVAQSPRYKITEKSQAVAFWCDPISGHATLYWYRQILGQGPELLVQFQDESVVDDSQLPKDRFSAERLKGVDSTLKIQPAELGDSAMYLCASSSPDSNTEAFFGQGTRLTVV.